This T cell receptor (beta chain) was captured by sequencing in a study of T cells after posttransplantation cyclophosphamide (dated by TCRdb to 2015 to 2016). About the study as a whole: The study tracked T cell repertoire reconstitution by TRB sequencing after myeloablative bone marrow transplantation using posttransplantation cyclophosphamide as GVHD prophylaxis. TRB sequencing was also done on up to about 3 additional blood samples from 2 to 5.2 years after transplant in 3 patients, and on pretransplant blood from a handful of patients. TRB sequencing was performed on blood from all 35 or so PTCy patients with 1-year posttransplant specimens. Because TRA and TRB clonality correlated tightly in roughly nine samples, later TCR analyses were limited to TRB. Public TRB sequences were compared against a database of over 3,000 sequences linked to responses to pathogens, tumor antigens, self-antigens and alloantigens. Samples from 35 PTCy-treated patients and 15 to 20 related bone marrow donors of those patients were subjected to antigen receptor sequencing. Study-wide conclusions, independent of this receptor: The TRB repertoires of T cells infiltrating skin or GI tract showed only limited overlap with the TRB repertoires of T cells in blood. Donor-recipient similarity was low at 1-2 months but increased during the first year, and donor CD8+ memory clones often dominated later blood repertoires. Across roughly 49 patients, TRB clonality was highly associated with recipient CMV seropositivity and CMV reactivation, and PTCy diversity was similar to diversity in CNI/methotrexate controls.

Related bone marrow donors provided peripheral blood samples on the day of marrow donation. Peripheral blood and bone marrow mononuclear cells were isolated by Ficoll-Hypaque density centrifugation and cryopreserved. Sorting of CD4+ and CD8+ T cells, including naive and memory subsets, was performed by FACS on a FACSAria II. Genomic DNA was the input for TRB sequencing, which was run either with the immunoSEQ assay at survey resolution or with the hsTCRB kit. The original methods were these. Initial read processing used immunoSEQ software, and repertoire analyses used the LymphoSeq R package. Clonality was calculated as 1 minus normalized Shannon entropy, and the Gini coefficient was also calculated for each TRB dataset. Phenotypes of unsorted samples were inferred by mapping TRB sequences from sorted subsets of the recipient or donor onto the same recipient's unsorted samples. In its TCRdb copy, this immuneACCESS table keeps in-frame sequences only and misses some clones. Where compared with another copy, unresolved V genes explain less than half of these, and the others have no known cause. V and J calls plus clone size are reproduced from that table; the DNA served to infer D and trimming. Counted in this sample were around 6,000 clones; roughly 98% of them appeared once. 0.85% of the sample belongs to the ten largest clones.

For this clone: Its antigen remains undetermined. Base qualities are not recorded, but no much larger clone differs from it by a single base.

As encoded in the germline V gene, CDR1 is SGHTA while CDR2 is FQGTGA. V trim: 4 bases; J trim: 4 bases; unmatched bases: 6. The CDR3 has 14 amino acids, counting the end cysteine and phenylalanine. The retained sequence is limited to the CDR3, 42 bases, with the frame set at the first base. The sequenced sample consisted of memory CD4+ T cells sorted from PBMCs. This chain is built from TRBV7-3 and TRBJ1-1, and 7 junctional nucleotides match TRBD1. The clonotype was recovered from a man between 40 and 49 years old in good health, CMV-negative, and a related stem cell transplant donor. The CDR3 in this case is CASSSGTETTEAFF. DNA sequence: TGTGCCAGCAGCTCCGGGACAGAGACCACTGAAGCTTTCTTT.